This T cell receptor (beta chain) was captured by sequencing in a study of cytomegalovirus exposure and HLA in healthy donors. Remarks on this clone: Antigen specificity is unknown.

This CDR3 is 12 amino acids long. Per germline, CDR1 SQVTM and CDR2 ANQGSEA. Trimming left V 7 bases short and J 3 bases short, with 11 bases between. Primers included in the PCR were 60 Vbeta and 13 Jbeta primers. Sequenced by immunoSEQ multiplex PCR; TCRdb stores in-frame clones only, minus some. The data show tens of thousands of clones, and the top ten clones hold less than 2.5%. Study-wide findings and caveats: Per a later analysis, 15,000 to 20,000 TCR beta sequences showed association with HLA alleles at 0.05 false discovery rate.

The specimen sequenced was PBMCs. The receptor was derived from a female donor in good health and CMV-seronegative. J is TRBJ2-3 and V is TRBV29-1; D might be TRBD1 (6 bases). The CDR3 DNA is TGCAGCGAGACAACAGGGACAGATACGCAGTATTTT. This translates into CSETTGTDTQYF.